This T cell receptor (beta chain) is drawn from a study of shared clonotypes between healthy human individuals. Study findings and constraints: As a rule, naive subsets had a larger estimated richness than memory subsets. The four-donor shared clonotypes exceeded non-shared clonotypes in generation probability, with non-shared ones scoring lower.

Deep was the level used in running the assay. Libraries were prepared by immunoSEQ multiplex PCR; TCRdb keeps only in-frame clonotypes and omits some of them. The sample holds approximately 530,000 clones, roughly 95% seen once. As concerns this clone: Its cognate antigen is unknown.

The receptor comes from a woman aged 25-40 years in good health. Sequencing was done on a sample of naive CD4+ T cells sorted from blood. Subset of the sample: CD45RA+ positively selected.

Written as DNA, the CDR3 is TGTGCCAGCAGTTCCTTTGCGGGAGTAATCTACGAGCAGTACTTC. Translation: CASSSFAGVIYEQYF. The rearrangement links TRBV28 to TRBJ2-7, with 7 bases fitting TRBD2. There are 15 residues in the CDR3. CDR1 is MDHEN and CDR2 is SYDVKM in the germline V gene. J was trimmed by 3 bases and V by 4 bases; bases with no gene match: 9.